One and the same sample provided the 30 T cell receptor beta chains below, sequenced in a study of blood T cell repertoires in COVID-19 (dated by TCRdb to the early 2020s). The receptor library was made with the immunoSEQ multiplex PCR assay. TCRdb provides this immuneACCESS table in a form limited to in-frame rearrangements. Some clones are lacking; in checked studies, under half of them reflect an unresolved V gene, and why the rest are absent is not known. This sample lists roughly 50,000 clones; under 90% were detected once. The top ten constitute 12% to 15% of the sample. Specimen: peripheral blood. The source of these receptors is a man between 65 and 85 years old with acute or convalescent COVID-19.

The chain employs TRBV11-2 and TRBJ2-1; TRBD1 aligns across 9 bases. Germline lookup yields CDR1 SGHAT and CDR2 FQNNGV. Trimming took 5 bases from V and 4 from J; bases not matched to a gene: 9. The CDR3 length is 16 residues. DNA for the CDR3: TGTGCCAGCAGCCTACTCTCCGGGACAGGGTACAATGAGCAGTTCTTC. Protein: CASSLLSGTGYNEQFF.

This clone was picked up a small number of times. The rearrangement links TRBV2 to TRBJ1-5; D is possibly TRBD1 (6 bases). Per germline, CDR1 SNHLY and CDR2 FYNNEI. The length of the CDR3 is 13 residues. V lost 8 bases to trimming and J lost 3 bases, with 11 bases between them. As DNA, the CDR3 is TGTGCCAGCTCCGGACAGCCCAATCAGCCCCAGCATTTT. It specifies CASSGQPNQPQHF.

The CDR3: CASSQDKGQGGSFF. CDR3 coding DNA: TGTGCCAGCAGCCAAGATAAAGGACAGGGTGGGTCTTTCTTT. The rearrangement uses TRBV3-1 (or the pseudogene TRBV3-2) and TRBJ1-1; 8 bases match TRBD1. Germline CDR1 LGHDT, CDR2 YNNKEL (reference sequence). This CDR3 is built from 14 residues. After removal of 0 bases from V and 12 bases from J, the junction contained 9 bases not matched to a gene.

The gene calls are TRBV7-2 and TRBJ2-3; possibly TRBD1 for D (5 bases). In germline, CDR1 is SGHTA, CDR2 FQGNSA. This CDR3 comprises 15 residues. V dropped 1 base and J dropped 2 bases, with 10 bases sitting between them. CDR3 amino acids: CASSLDSGPTDTQYF. CDR3 DNA: TGTGCCAGCAGCTTAGACTCAGGGCCCACAGATACGCAGTATTTT.

The V gene is TRBV6-4, the J gene TRBJ1-1, with TRBD1 matching 11 bases. Germline CDR1 reads MRHNA; CDR2 reads SNTAGT. The CDR3 is made up of 16 amino acids. With V trimmed by 6 bases and J by 0 bases, 6 bases remained unmatched. The CDR3: CASSAGTGGLNTEAFF. CDR3 nucleotide sequence: TGTGCCAGCAGCGCCGGGACAGGGGGTCTGAACACTGAAGCTTTCTTT.

The table lists this clone with a count of one. The chain combines TRBV4-1 with TRBJ1-1; D possibly corresponds to TRBD1 (6 bases). Germline V gives CDR1 MGHRA, CDR2 YSYEKL. This CDR3 comprises 18 residues. The germline V and J ends were trimmed by 4 bases and 1 base, with 22 bases remaining between them. DNA for the CDR3: TGCGCCAGCAGCCTACGCTTTTTTACGACAGGCGAGAACACTGAAGCTTTCTTT. Protein sequence: CASSLRFFTTGENTEAFF.

The J gene is TRBJ1-3, the V gene TRBV5-6, with D perhaps TRBD1 (6 bases). The V gene's germline CDR1 is SGHDT and CDR2 YYEEEE. This CDR3 region has 13 residues. The germline V and J ends were trimmed by 4 bases and 4 bases, with 9 bases remaining between them. The CDR3, as DNA: TGTGCCAGCAGCAACGGACAGGGAAACACCATATATTTT. The encoded protein is CASSNGQGNTIYF. The full variable domain, with the rest looked up from reference TRBV5-6 and TRBJ1-3, is DAGVTQSPTHLIKTRGQQVTLRCSPKSGHDTVSWYQQALGQGPQFIFQYYEEEERQRGNFPDRFSGHQFPNYSSELNVNALLLGDSALYLCASSNGQGNTIYFGEGSWLTVV.

J is TRBJ1-1 and V is TRBV2, with 7 positions matching TRBD1. Germline V CDR1 and CDR2: SNHLY, FYNNEI. V lost 4 bases to trimming and J lost 0 bases; unmatched junction nucleotides: 2. CDR3 size: 14 residues. For the CDR3, the DNA is TGTGCCAGCAGTGGACAGGGAATGAACACTGAAGCTTTCTTT. Protein product: CASSGQGMNTEAFF.

This clone was observed a single time. This CDR3 is CASSPLGGPEAFF. The CDR3 bases are TGTGCCAGCAGTCCCCTCGGGGGACCTGAAGCTTTCTTT. The chain uses TRBV28 and TRBJ1-1, with a tentative D call TRBD1 (5 bases). The germline V gene has CDR1 MDHEN and CDR2 SYDVKM. V was shortened by 5 bases and J by 6 bases, with 13 bases between the two germline ends. This CDR3 is built from 13 residues.

This chain joins TRBV7-2 and TRBJ1-1, with D perhaps matching TRBD1 (5 bases). The CDR3 loop spans 17 amino acids. The V and J ends lost 1 base and 2 bases respectively, with 17 bases between them. Germline V lookup: CDR1 SGHTA, CDR2 FQGNSA. DNA of the CDR3: TGTGCCAGCAGCTTAGGTGTGACAGTCATTACTAACACTGAAGCTTTCTTT. It translates to CASSLGVTVITNTEAFF.

The chain carries TRBV5-4 and TRBJ1-6; a weak D match, TRBD1 (5 bases). The CDR3 loop spans 16 amino acids. The V end was cut by 3 bases, the J end by 8 bases, with 18 bases between. CDR1 SGHNT and CDR2 YYREEE come from the germline V gene (reference sequence). Here the CDR3 reads CASSSKSQGVYSPLHF. For the CDR3, the DNA is TGTGCCAGCAGCTCAAAATCCCAGGGTGTTTATTCACCCCTCCACTTT.

The CDR3, as DNA: TGTGCCAGCAGCTTAGCGCCCAGGTCTGAAGGAACCCAGTACTTC. Translating gives CASSLAPRSEGTQYF. The V and J genes are TRBV7-2 and TRBJ2-5; unclear D gene. The CDR3 sequence is 15 residues long. V lost 0 bases and J 8 bases, leaving 16 bases between the germline ends. Germline V lookup: CDR1 SGHTA, CDR2 FQGNSA.

The chain couples TRBV5-5 to TRBJ1-1; no clear D gene. Germline values: CDR1 SGHKS, CDR2 YYEKEE (reference sequence). This CDR3 region has 14 residues. V lost 5 bases, J lost 5 bases, and 16 bases lay in between. The CDR3 DNA reads as TGTGCCAGCAGTAATGAATTGGCGGGAACTGAAGCTTTCTTT. It encodes CASSNELAGTEAFF.

V and J are TRBV2 and TRBJ1-5; D remains unclear. The germline V and J ends were trimmed by 3 bases and 0 bases, with 9 bases remaining between them. There are 15 residues in the CDR3. In germline, CDR1 is SNHLY, CDR2 FYNNEI. The CDR3 here is CASSEVEYSNQPQHF. Here the CDR3 DNA reads TGTGCCAGCAGTGAGGTAGAGTATAGCAATCAGCCCCAGCATTTT.

The chain employs TRBV24-1 and TRBJ2-7; 9 bases match TRBD1. The CDR3 is 16 amino acids. Germline loops: CDR1 KGHDR, CDR2 SFDVKD. The J segment lost 1 base and the V segment lost 3 bases, leaving 6 bases of the junction unmatched. The CDR3 region is CATSDPRGQGSYEQYF. CDR3 DNA: TGTGCCACCAGTGATCCCCGTGGACAGGGGTCCTACGAGCAGTACTTC.

The rearrangement joins TRBV6-5 to TRBJ1-4; D gene uncertain. V lost 2 bases, J lost 3 bases, and 10 bases lay in between. The CDR3 length is 15 residues. CDR1 is MNHEY and CDR2 is SVGAGI in the germline V gene. For the CDR3, the DNA is TGTGCCAGCAGTTACATGCTGGGAGCTAATGAAAAACTGTTTTTT. Residues: CASSYMLGANEKLFF.

This clone has a handful of counts. V is TRBV4-1 and J is TRBJ2-7; D perhaps matches TRBD1 (5 bases). The CDR3 length is 18 residues. The germline V and J ends were trimmed by 1 base and 2 bases, with 21 bases remaining between them. CDR1 and CDR2 (germline): MGHRA, YSYEKL. The CDR3 DNA is TGCGCCAGCAGCCAAGTAGGGGTTATGGGTCCCCTCGCCTACGAGCAGTACTTC. Residues: CASSQVGVMGPLAYEQYF.

V gene TRBV18 combines with J gene TRBJ1-1, with D maybe TRBD1 (6 bases). The germline V and J ends were trimmed by 6 bases and 1 base, with 18 bases remaining between them. This CDR3 spans 16 amino acids. Germline values: CDR1 KGHSH, CDR2 LQKENI. The CDR3 coding sequence is TGTGCCAGCTCGTCCAACGGGGGGGCGCGGAACACTGAAGCTTTCTTT. It specifies CASSSNGGARNTEAFF.

This sequence joins TRBV6-6 and TRBJ1-4; D unresolved. The V end lost 6 bases, the J end lost 7 bases, and 15 bases lay between the germline ends. Germline CDR1 and CDR2: MNHNY and SVGAGI (reference sequence). The CDR3 extends over 14 amino acids. CDR3 in DNA: TGTGCCAGCAGAACGGGGTCCCCGGGTGAAAAACTGTTTTTT. It encodes CASRTGSPGEKLFF.

This clone was seen once. This rearrangement joins TRBV28 to TRBJ2-7; tentative D call: TRBD1 (7 bases). The germline gives CDR1 MDHEN, CDR2 SYDVKM. Trimming took off 6 bases at V and 2 bases at J, with 17 bases between the two ends. This CDR3 region has 15 residues. DNA of the CDR3: TGTGCCAGCAGCGCCGCGGGGACAGTTGCCTACGAGCAGTACGTC. As protein: CASSAAGTVAYEQYV.

The chain combines TRBV9 with TRBJ2-1; 10 bases align to TRBD2. Germline values: CDR1 SGDLS, CDR2 YYNGEE. The CDR3 covers 18 residues. V gave up 4 bases and J gave up 2 bases; unmatched junction bases: 12. CDR3 sequence: CASSSPGSGGAPYNEQFF. CDR3 in DNA: TGTGCCAGCAGCTCCCCCGGGAGCGGGGGGGCTCCCTACAATGAGCAGTTCTTC.

This chain uses TRBV10-3 with TRBJ2-5; a weak D match, TRBD1 (6 bases). Per germline, CDR1 ENHRY and CDR2 SYGVKD. Trimming took 9 bases from V and 5 from J, leaving 10 bases between them. The CDR3 runs to 11 residues. CDR3 loop: CAISRGETQYF. The DNA for the CDR3 is TGTGCCATTTCTAGGGGGGAGACCCAGTACTTC.

The genes are TRBV2 and TRBJ2-5; TRBD1 matches at 9 bases. Germline CDR1 and CDR2: SNHLY and FYNNEI. V was clipped by 4 bases and J by 7 bases; unmatched bases: 4. The CDR3 runs 13 residues. DNA for the CDR3: TGTGCCAGCAGTGTCGGGACAGGGTGGACCCAGTACTTC. Translated, it gives CASSVGTGWTQYF.

The CDR3 region has the DNA TGTGCCAGCAGTTGGGGGGGAAGCGAGACCCAGTACTTC. Amino acids: CASSWGGSETQYF. The chain has TRBV6-2 or TRBV6-3 and TRBJ2-5; 7 bases align to TRBD2. CDR3 length equals 13 residues. Germline CDR1 is MNHEY and CDR2 is SVGEGT. The V segment lost 4 bases and the J segment 5 bases; nucleotides outside the gene matches: 4.

The sample holds one count of this clone. The V gene is TRBV14, the J gene TRBJ2-5; maybe TRBD1 (7 bases). Between the trimmed V and J ends, which lost 2 bases and 2 bases, there was a span of 15 bases. This CDR3 comprises 16 residues. Germline values: CDR1 SGHDN, CDR2 FVKESK. As DNA, the CDR3 is TGTGCCAGCAGCCAACGACAGGGAGGACGGCAAGAGACCCAGTACTTC. Translating gives CASSQRQGGRQETQYF.

V usage is TRBV7-2 and J usage is TRBJ1-1; D gene uncertain. Germline V lookup: CDR1 SGHTA, CDR2 FQGNSA. The CDR3 covers 12 residues. The V gene lost 0 bases and the J gene lost 5 bases, with 4 bases spanning the gap. The CDR3 spells CASSLASTEAFF. The CDR3 nucleotides are TGTGCCAGCAGCTTAGCTTCGACTGAAGCTTTCTTT.

A word on this clone: The same CDR3 arises from other DNA sequences in this sample as well. V and J are TRBV5-4 and TRBJ2-2, with D uncertain. This CDR3 comprises 15 residues. V was shortened by 7 bases and J by 3 bases, with 16 bases between the two germline ends. The germline gives CDR1 SGHNT, CDR2 YYREEE (reference sequence). The CDR3 spells CASAAGSLDTGELFF. CDR3 in DNA: TGTGCCAGCGCTGCCGGGTCCCTAGACACCGGGGAGCTGTTTTTT. The full variable domain, rest sourced from reference TRBV5-4 and TRBJ2-2, is ETGVTQSPTHLIKTRGQQVTLRCSSQSGHNTVSWYQQALGQGPQFIFQYYREEENGRGNFPPRFSGLQFPNYSSELNVNALELDDSALYLCASAAGSLDTGELFFGEGSRLTVL.

The chain employs TRBV5-6 and TRBJ2-7, with a possible D match to TRBD1 (5 bases). The CDR3 extends over 13 amino acids. Trimming pared 5 bases from V and 3 bases from J, leaving 12 bases between. Germline CDR1 is SGHDT and CDR2 is YYEEEE. The CDR3 sequence is CASSPQGNYEQYV. The CDR3 nucleotides read TGTGCCAGCAGTCCGCAGGGTAACTACGAGCAGTACGTC.

In its sample, this clone was seen a few times. The DNA for the CDR3 is TGTGCCAGCAGCCGCCGGGACAGGGGCGCTTCACCCCTCCACTTT. Its translation is CASSRRDRGASPLHF. V is TRBV5-5 and J is TRBJ1-6; 10 bases map to TRBD1. This CDR3 region has 15 residues. Germline CDR1 SGHKS, CDR2 YYEKEE (reference sequence). The trim removed 4 bases at V and 9 bases at J, leaving 7 bases unmatched.

The rearrangement links TRBV11-3 to TRBJ2-5, with 10 bases that match TRBD2. After removal of 9 bases from V and 3 bases from J, the junction contained 10 bases not matched to a gene. The CDR3 runs 15 residues. Germline V lookup: CDR1 SGHNT, CDR2 YENEEA. The DNA for the CDR3 is TGTGCCAGTTGGACCGGACTAGCGGTAAAAGAGACCCAGTACTTC. Translated: CASWTGLAVKETQYF. The complete variable domain, with remaining parts taken from reference TRBV11-3 and TRBJ2-5, reads EAGVVQSPRYKIIEKKQPVAFWCNPISGHNTLYWYLQNLGQGPELLIRYENEEAVDDSQLPKDRFSAERLKGVDSTLKIQPAELGDSAVYLCASWTGLAVKETQYFGPGTRLLVL.